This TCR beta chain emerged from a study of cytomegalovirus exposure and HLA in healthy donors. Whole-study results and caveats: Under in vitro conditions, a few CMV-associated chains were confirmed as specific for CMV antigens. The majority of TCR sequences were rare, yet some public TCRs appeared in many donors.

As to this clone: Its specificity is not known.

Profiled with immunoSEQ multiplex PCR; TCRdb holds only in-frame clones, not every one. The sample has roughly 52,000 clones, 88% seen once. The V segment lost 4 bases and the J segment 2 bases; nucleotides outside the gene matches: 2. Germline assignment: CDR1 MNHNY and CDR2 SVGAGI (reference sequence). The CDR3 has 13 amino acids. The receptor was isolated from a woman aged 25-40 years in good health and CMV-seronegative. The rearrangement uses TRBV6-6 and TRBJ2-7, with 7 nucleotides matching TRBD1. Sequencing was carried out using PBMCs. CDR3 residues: CASSLGQTYEQYF. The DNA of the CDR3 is TGTGCCAGCAGTTTGGGACAGACCTACGAGCAGTACTTC.